Listed here is a single T cell receptor (beta chain). Selected positively for CCR7 and CD45RO-negative, naive CD8 cells excluded terminally differentiated effector memory CD45RA+ cells. This entry comes from a study of shared clonotypes between healthy human individuals. V dropped 0 bases and J dropped 0; count of bases not matched to a gene: 4. Germline V lookup: CDR1 SGHTA, CDR2 FQGNSA. The CDR3 length is 17 residues. Running of the assay took place at deep level. Only in-frame clones appear in the TCRdb table, and some are missing; sequencing was by immunoSEQ multiplex PCR. The sample yields roughly 2,000,000 clones, 80% to 95% seen once.

Material: naive CD8+ T cells from PBMCs. This sequence joins TRBV7-2 and TRBJ2-3; TRBD2 matches 9 bases. The receptor's source is a man between 18 and 29 years old in good health. Some clones in this sample may be carry-over from other donors' samples. The CDR3 DNA reads TGTGCCAGCAGCTTAGCGATCCTAGCGGGGAGCACAGATACGCAGTATTTT. It specifies CASSLAILAGSTDTQYF.